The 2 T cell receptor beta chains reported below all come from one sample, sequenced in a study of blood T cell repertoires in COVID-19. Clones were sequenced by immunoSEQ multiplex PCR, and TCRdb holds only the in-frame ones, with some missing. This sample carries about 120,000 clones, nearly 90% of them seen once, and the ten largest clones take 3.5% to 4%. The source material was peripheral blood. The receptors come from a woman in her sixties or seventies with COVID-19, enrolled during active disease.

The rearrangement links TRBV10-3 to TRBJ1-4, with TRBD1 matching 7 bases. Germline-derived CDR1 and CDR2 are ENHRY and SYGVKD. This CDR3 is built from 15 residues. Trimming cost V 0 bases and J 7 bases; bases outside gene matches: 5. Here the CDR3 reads CAISESPDRVEKLFF. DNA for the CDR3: TGTGCCATCAGTGAGTCGCCCGACAGGGTTGAAAAACTGTTTTTT.

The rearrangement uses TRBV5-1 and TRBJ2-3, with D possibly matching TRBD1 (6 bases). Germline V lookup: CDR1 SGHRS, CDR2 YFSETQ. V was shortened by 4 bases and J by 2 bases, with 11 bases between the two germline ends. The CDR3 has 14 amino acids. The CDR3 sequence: CASSGQYNTDTQYF. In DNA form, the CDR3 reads TGCGCCAGCAGCGGACAGTACAACACAGATACGCAGTATTTT.